Listed below are T cell receptor beta chains from one sample, sequenced in a study of vaccination and CD4 T cells after COVID-19. Their antigens are not known. MiXCR, run by TCRdb on the PCR reads, gives a single entry per CDR3 protein. The sample carries about 20,000 distinct CDR3 sequences, approximately 80% recorded once. The material was CD4+ T cells from blood, cultured in vitro, obtained after SARS-CoV-2 vaccination. The receptors were sampled from a human donor who received a COVID-19 vaccine. CDR3s include the opening cysteine and the closing phenylalanine or tryptophan. A D gene is named only where the DNA matches it firmly. Part of the rows lack a size; the others show once, few, many or a class for expanded clones.

clone_size d_call j_call v_call cdr3_nt cdr3_aa
NA TRBD1 TRBJ1-2 TRBV24-1 TGTGCCACCAGTGATGCCGGGACAGGGGGCTACACCTTC CATSDAGTGGYTF
NA NA TRBJ1-1 TRBV5-3 TGTGCCAGCAGCTCCCCTACCCGATCGAACACTGAAGCTTTCTTT CASSSPTRSNTEAFF
NA TRBD2 TRBJ2-3 TRBV12-3/TRBV12-4 TGTGCCAGCAGATACGGACTAGCGGGGGGACCCACCGCGAATACGCAGTATTTT CASRYGLAGGPTANTQYF
NA TRBD2 TRBJ2-5 TRBV2 TGTGCCAGCAGCCCGGGACTAGCGGGGGAGACCCAGTACTTC CASSPGLAGETQYF
NA NA TRBJ1-5 TRBV20-1 TGCAGTGCTAGAGAGTGGGGTTTTTCGAGCAATCAGCCCCAGCATTTT CSAREWGFSSNQPQHF
NA NA TRBJ2-5 TRBV25-1 TGTGCCAGCAGTGAATTCGGCAGAGAAGAGACCCAGTACTTC CASSEFGREETQYF
NA NA TRBJ1-6 TRBV18 TGTGCCAGCTCACGGGGGGACATTCCGGGGGGTAATTCACCCCTCCACTTT CASSRGDIPGGNSPLHF
few NA TRBJ2-3 TRBV7-8 TGTGCCAGCAGCCCCCCCAAGATAGATACGCAGTATTTT CASSPPKIDTQYF
NA NA TRBJ2-3 TRBV6-1 TGTGCCAGCAGCGGGGACCTAACCACAGATACGCAGTATTTT CASSGDLTTDTQYF
NA TRBD1 TRBJ1-5 TRBV6-1 TGTGCCAGCCAAACAGGGGTAGGCAATCAGCCCCAGCATTTT CASQTGVGNQPQHF
NA NA TRBJ1-6 TRBV19 TGTGCCAGTAGACCTTCAGGGGACGGATCACCCCTCCACTTT CASRPSGDGSPLHF
once TRBD1 TRBJ1-2 TRBV7-3 TGTGCCAGCAGCTTTGATTCGACAGGGGGAATTGACGGCTACACCTTC CASSFDSTGGIDGYTF
NA NA TRBJ2-4 TRBV6-1 TGTGCCAGCCGTGGACAGAGTAAAAACATTCAGTACTTC CASRGQSKNIQYF
NA TRBD1 TRBJ2-2 TRBV27 TGTGCCAGCACCCTGTCACGGACAGGGGGCAACACCGGGGAGCTGTTTTTT CASTLSRTGGNTGELFF
NA NA TRBJ2-3 TRBV27 TGTGCCAGCAGCCGACCCTCCGTCATGACGACGGGATCTAGCACAGATACGCAGTATTTT CASSRPSVMTTGSSTDTQYF
NA NA TRBJ1-6 TRBV7-2 TGTGCCAGCAGCTTAGCGAGGCGGGATGGATCACCCCTCCACTTT CASSLARRDGSPLHF
NA NA TRBJ2-1 TRBV6-5 TGTGCCAGCAGTTACTCGACAGACTACAATGAGCAGTTCTTC CASSYSTDYNEQFF
NA TRBD2 TRBJ2-5 TRBV20-1 TGCAGTGCTAGAAATCCAAGACTAGCGGGGGGGGGTCAAGAGACCCAGTACTTC CSARNPRLAGGGQETQYF
NA NA TRBJ1-5 TRBV6-1 TGTGCCAGCAGCCACGAGGCCGGGGAAGCTCAGCCACAGCATTTT CASSHEAGEAQPQHF
few NA TRBJ2-5 TRBV24-1 TGTGCCACCAGTGATGGGGGGCTAGCTGGGAAAGAGACCCAGTACTTC CATSDGGLAGKETQYF
NA NA TRBJ1-2 TRBV11-2 TGTGCCAGCAGCTTAGCCGGCAACTATGGCTACACCTTC CASSLAGNYGYTF
once NA TRBJ2-1 TRBV12-3/TRBV12-4 TGTGCCAGCAGTAAACAGGGCTTCTCCTACAATGAGCAGTTCTTC CASSKQGFSYNEQFF
NA TRBD1 TRBJ1-2 TRBV5-1 TGCGCCAGCAGCCTCAGGACAGGGGAAAGCTACACCTTC CASSLRTGESYTF
NA NA TRBJ2-2 TRBV27 TGTGCCAGCCGTATATCCCTAGGGAAAGCGAACACCGGGGAGCTGTTTTTT CASRISLGKANTGELFF
few NA TRBJ1-6 TRBV19 TGTGCCAGTTCCAGGGAGAGCTCCTATAATTCACCCCTCCACTTT CASSRESSYNSPLHF
NA TRBD1 TRBJ2-2 TRBV30 TGTGCCTGGAGTGTACGAGTCGGACAGGGGAACTTAGGGACCGGGGAGCTGTTTTTT CAWSVRVGQGNLGTGELFF
NA TRBD1 TRBJ2-7 TRBV6-4 TGTGCCAGCAGTCCGGGACAGGCCTCCTACGAGCAGTACTTC CASSPGQASYEQYF
NA TRBD2 TRBJ2-3 TRBV7-7 TGTGCCAGCAGCCCGATCGGACTAGCGGCGCAGTATTTT CASSPIGLAAQYF
NA NA TRBJ1-5 TRBV7-9 TGTGCCAGCGGGAAGGGGGGTGGTAGCAATCAGCCCCAGCATTTT CASGKGGGSNQPQHF
NA NA TRBJ1-6 TRBV19 TGTGCCAGTAGTATAAGGGCTAATTCACCCCTCCACTTT CASSIRANSPLHF
NA NA TRBJ1-5 TRBV7-8 TGTGCCAGCAGCTGGGGTTCAGGGGTGGGTCAGCCCCAGCATTTT CASSWGSGVGQPQHF
NA TRBD2 TRBJ2-2 TRBV7-2 TGTGCCAGCAGCTTTAACGGGGGGGCTGGGGACACCGGGGAGCTGTTTTTT CASSFNGGAGDTGELFF
NA TRBD2 TRBJ2-5 TRBV18 TGTGCCAGCTCCGGCCCCGGCCTAGCGGGCACCGGGGGGGAGACCCAGTACTTC CASSGPGLAGTGGETQYF
few TRBD1 TRBJ1-2 TRBV19 TGTGCCAGTAGTATAGAGCCAGGGGGCAACTATGGCTACACCTTC CASSIEPGGNYGYTF
NA TRBD1 TRBJ1-2 TRBV6-1 TGTGCCAGCAGTGATCTATATACGACAGGGGGCTACACCTTC CASSDLYTTGGYTF
NA TRBD1 TRBJ1-2 TRBV6-2/TRBV6-3 TGTGCCAGCAACCGTTGGACAGGGCGTTATGGCTACACCTTC CASNRWTGRYGYTF
few NA TRBJ1-5 TRBV27 TGTGCCAGCAGTACCACAGGGACCCCCAATCAGCCCCAGCATTTT CASSTTGTPNQPQHF
NA NA TRBJ2-5 TRBV20-1 TGCAGTGCTAGAGAGGGGGCCGGCGGGGAGACCCAGTACTTC CSAREGAGGETQYF
NA NA TRBJ2-3 TRBV27 TGTGCCAGCAACCGTGGGGGGGCAACAGATACGCAGTATTTT CASNRGGATDTQYF
few TRBD2 TRBJ2-3 TRBV6-5 TGTGCCAGCAGTTCAGCGGGGGGGCCTGATACGCAGTATTTT CASSSAGGPDTQYF
NA NA TRBJ1-1 TRBV10-1 TGCGCCAGCCAGGACGGGACAAACACTGAAGCTTTCTTT CASQDGTNTEAFF
NA NA TRBJ1-3 TRBV19 TGTGCCAGTAGTATAGATCTGTATGGAAACACCATATATTTT CASSIDLYGNTIYF
NA NA TRBJ1-2 TRBV9 TGTGCCAGCAGCACAAGGACAGTTAACTATGGCTACACCTTC CASSTRTVNYGYTF
NA NA TRBJ1-2 TRBV12-3/TRBV12-4 TGTGCCAGCAGTTTAGCGGCAACTAACTATGGCTACACCTTC CASSLAATNYGYTF
NA NA TRBJ1-1 TRBV6-1 TGTGCCAGCAGTGAGTTTGGGGTGGGCAGGTCGAACACTGAAGCTTTCTTT CASSEFGVGRSNTEAFF
NA NA TRBJ2-3 TRBV2 TGTGCCAGCAGTGACCACCAGCGGCTATTCACAGATACGCAGTATTTT CASSDHQRLFTDTQYF
NA NA TRBJ1-6 TRBV7-9 TGTGCCAGCAGCCCAGATGCAAACAGCGATTCACCCCTCCACTTT CASSPDANSDSPLHF
NA NA TRBJ2-3 TRBV24-1 TGTGCCACCAGTGATTTGGGGGGACCAGATACGCAGTATTTT CATSDLGGPDTQYF
NA TRBD2 TRBJ2-5 TRBV12-3/TRBV12-4 TGTGCCAGCAGTTTCATTTCGGGTCCGGGACTAGGACAAGAGACCCAGTACTTC CASSFISGPGLGQETQYF
NA TRBD1 TRBJ1-1 TRBV19 TGTGCCAGTAGTATAGGGACAGGGCGCACTGAAGCTTTCTTT CASSIGTGRTEAFF
NA NA TRBJ1-2 TRBV18 TGTGCCAGCTCACTCAGGGTGAATGGCTACACCTTC CASSLRVNGYTF
few NA TRBJ2-5 TRBV20-1 TGCAGTGCTAGAGATCTCGGAGGGACAGCGGGGAGGGAAGAGACCCAGTACTTC CSARDLGGTAGREETQYF
NA TRBD1 TRBJ2-7 TRBV27 TGTGCCAGCAGGATGGGACAGGGTGCACACGAGCAGTACTTC CASRMGQGAHEQYF
NA TRBD1 TRBJ1-1 TRBV20-1 TGCAGTGCCCGACCCGGGACAGGTCCCACTGAAGCTTTCTTT CSARPGTGPTEAFF